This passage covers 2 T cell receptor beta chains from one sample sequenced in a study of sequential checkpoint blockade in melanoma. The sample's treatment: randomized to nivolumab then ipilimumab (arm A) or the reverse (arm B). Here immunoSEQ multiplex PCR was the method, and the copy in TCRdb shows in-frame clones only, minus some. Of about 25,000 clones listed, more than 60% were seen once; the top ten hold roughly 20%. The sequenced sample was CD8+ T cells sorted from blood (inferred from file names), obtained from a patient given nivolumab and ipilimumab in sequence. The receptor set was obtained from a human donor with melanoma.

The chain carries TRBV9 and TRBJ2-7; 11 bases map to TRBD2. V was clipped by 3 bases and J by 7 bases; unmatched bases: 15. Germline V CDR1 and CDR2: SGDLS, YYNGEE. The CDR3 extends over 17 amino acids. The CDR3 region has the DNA TGTGCCAGCAGCGAGAACAAGCAACTAGCGGGAGCGGGTGAGCAGTACTTC. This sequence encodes CASSENKQLAGAGEQYF.

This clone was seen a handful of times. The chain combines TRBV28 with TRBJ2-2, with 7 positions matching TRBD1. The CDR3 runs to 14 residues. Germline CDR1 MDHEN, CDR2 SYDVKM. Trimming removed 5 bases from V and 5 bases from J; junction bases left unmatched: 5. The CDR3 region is CASSPRQGTGELFF. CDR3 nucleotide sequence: TGTGCCAGCAGTCCGCGACAGGGAACCGGGGAGCTGTTTTTT.